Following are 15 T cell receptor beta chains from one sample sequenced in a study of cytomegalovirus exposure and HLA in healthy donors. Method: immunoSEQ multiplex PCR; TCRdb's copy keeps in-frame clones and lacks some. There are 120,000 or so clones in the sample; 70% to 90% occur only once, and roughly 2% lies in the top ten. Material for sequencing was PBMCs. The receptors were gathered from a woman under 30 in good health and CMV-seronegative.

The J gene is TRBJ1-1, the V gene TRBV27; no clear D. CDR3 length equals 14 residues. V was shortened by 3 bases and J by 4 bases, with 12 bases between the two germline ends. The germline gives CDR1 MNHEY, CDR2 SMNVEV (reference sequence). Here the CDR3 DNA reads TGTGCCAGCAGTTTCGAGAGGGAGTTCACTGAAGCTTTCTTT. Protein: CASSFEREFTEAFF.

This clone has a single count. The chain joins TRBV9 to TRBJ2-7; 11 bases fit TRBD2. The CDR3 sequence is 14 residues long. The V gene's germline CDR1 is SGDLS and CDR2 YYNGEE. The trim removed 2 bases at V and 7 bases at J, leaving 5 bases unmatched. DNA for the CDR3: TGTGCCAGCAGCGTTAGCGGGAGGGCGGGAGAGCAGTACTTC. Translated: CASSVSGRAGEQYF.

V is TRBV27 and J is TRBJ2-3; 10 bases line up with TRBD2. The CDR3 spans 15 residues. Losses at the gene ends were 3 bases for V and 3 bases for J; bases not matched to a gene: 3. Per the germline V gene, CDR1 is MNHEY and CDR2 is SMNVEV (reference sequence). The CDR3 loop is CASSFLAGATDTQYF. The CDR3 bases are TGTGCCAGCAGTTTTCTAGCGGGAGCTACAGATACGCAGTATTTT.

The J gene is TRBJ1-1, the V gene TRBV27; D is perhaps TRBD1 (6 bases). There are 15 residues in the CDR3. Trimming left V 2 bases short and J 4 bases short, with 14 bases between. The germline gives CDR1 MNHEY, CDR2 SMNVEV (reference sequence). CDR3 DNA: TGTGCCAGCAGTTTAGTAGGGGGGGGGCGCACTGAAGCTTTCTTT. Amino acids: CASSLVGGGRTEAFF.

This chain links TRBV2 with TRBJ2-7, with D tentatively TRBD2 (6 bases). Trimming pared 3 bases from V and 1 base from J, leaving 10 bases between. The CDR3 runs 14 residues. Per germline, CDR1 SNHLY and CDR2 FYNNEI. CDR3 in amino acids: CASSEWRDSYEQYF. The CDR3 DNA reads TGTGCCAGCAGTGAGTGGCGGGATTCCTACGAGCAGTACTTC.

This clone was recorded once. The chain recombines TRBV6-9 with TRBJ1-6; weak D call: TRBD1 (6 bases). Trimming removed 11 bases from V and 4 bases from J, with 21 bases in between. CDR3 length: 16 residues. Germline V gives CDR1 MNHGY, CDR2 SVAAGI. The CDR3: CACSTGKPTYNSPLHF. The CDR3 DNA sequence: TGTGCCTGTTCGACAGGAAAACCGACGTATAATTCACCCCTCCACTTT.

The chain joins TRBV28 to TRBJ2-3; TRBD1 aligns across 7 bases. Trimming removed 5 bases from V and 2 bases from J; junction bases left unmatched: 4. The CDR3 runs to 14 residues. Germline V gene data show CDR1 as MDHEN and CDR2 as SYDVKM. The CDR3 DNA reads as TGTGCCAGCAGTCTACAGGGGTACACAGATACGCAGTATTTT. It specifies CASSLQGYTDTQYF.

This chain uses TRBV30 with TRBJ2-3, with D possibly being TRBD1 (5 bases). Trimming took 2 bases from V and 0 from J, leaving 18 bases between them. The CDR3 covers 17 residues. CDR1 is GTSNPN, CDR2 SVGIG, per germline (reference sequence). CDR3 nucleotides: TGTGCCTGGAGTCCCGGACAATTTACTGCTAGCACAGATACGCAGTATTTT. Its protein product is CAWSPGQFTASTDTQYF.

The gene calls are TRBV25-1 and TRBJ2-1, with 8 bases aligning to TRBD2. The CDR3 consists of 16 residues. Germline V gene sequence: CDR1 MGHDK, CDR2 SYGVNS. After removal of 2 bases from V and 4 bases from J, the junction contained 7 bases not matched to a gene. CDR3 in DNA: TGTGCCAGCAGTGAAGGCGGCGGGAGGACTTACAATGAGCAGTTCTTC. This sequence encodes CASSEGGGRTYNEQFF.

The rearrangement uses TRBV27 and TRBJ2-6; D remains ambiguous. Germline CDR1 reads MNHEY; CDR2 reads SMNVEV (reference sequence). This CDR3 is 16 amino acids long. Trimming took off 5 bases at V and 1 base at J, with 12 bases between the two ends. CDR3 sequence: CASSTAGNSGANVLTF. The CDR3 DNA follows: TGTGCCAGCAGTACAGCAGGAAATTCTGGGGCCAACGTCCTGACTTTC. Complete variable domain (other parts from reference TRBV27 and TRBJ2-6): EAQVTQNPRYLITVTGKKLTVTCSQNMNHEYMSWYRQDPGLGLRQIYYSMNVEVTDKGDVPEGYKVSRKEKRNFPLILESPSPNQTSLYFCASSTAGNSGANVLTFGAGSRLTVL.

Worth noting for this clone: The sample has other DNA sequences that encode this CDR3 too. Written as DNA, the CDR3 is TGTGCCAGCAGCCCACGACAGACAGATACGCAGTATTTT. Protein product: CASSPRQTDTQYF. The V gene is TRBV9, the J gene TRBJ2-3, with a weak D call TRBD1 (5 bases). Germline V CDR1 and CDR2: SGDLS, YYNGEE. V dropped 4 bases and J dropped 3 bases, with 9 bases sitting between them. The CDR3 has 13 residues.

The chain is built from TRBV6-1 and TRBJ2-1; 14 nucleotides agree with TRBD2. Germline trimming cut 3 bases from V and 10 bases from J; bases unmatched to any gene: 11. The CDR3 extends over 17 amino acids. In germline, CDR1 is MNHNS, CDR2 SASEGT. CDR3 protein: CASSEAGLAGGRGEQFF. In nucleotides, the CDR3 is TGTGCCAGCAGTGAGGCCGGACTAGCGGGAGGCCGGGGGGAGCAGTTCTTC.

In DNA form, the CDR3 reads TGTGCCAGCACCGAGACTAGCGGGGGGGCAGATACGCAGTATTTT. Translating it yields CASTETSGGADTQYF. V usage is TRBV6-4 and J usage is TRBJ2-3; 14 bases are a match to TRBD2. Germline assignment: CDR1 MRHNA and CDR2 SNTAGT. The CDR3 extends over 15 amino acids. The ends lost 7 bases at V and 4 bases at J; junction bases unmatched: 4.

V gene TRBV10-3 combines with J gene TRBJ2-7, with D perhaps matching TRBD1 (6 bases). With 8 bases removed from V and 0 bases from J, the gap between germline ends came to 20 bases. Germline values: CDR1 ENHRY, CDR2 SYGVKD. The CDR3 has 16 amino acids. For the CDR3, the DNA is TGTGCCATCGCGATACAGGGAAGGGAGAGCTCCTACGAGCAGTACTTC. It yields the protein CAIAIQGRESSYEQYF.

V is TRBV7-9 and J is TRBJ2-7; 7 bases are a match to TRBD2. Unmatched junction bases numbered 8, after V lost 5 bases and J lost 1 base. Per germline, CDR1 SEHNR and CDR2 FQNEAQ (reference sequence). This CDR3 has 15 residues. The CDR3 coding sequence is TGTGCCAGCAGCCACATTGGGCGGGGGTCCTACGAGCAGTACTTC. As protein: CASSHIGRGSYEQYF.